Included here is one T cell receptor beta chain sequence, with context. Data came from immunoSEQ multiplex PCR; TCRdb stores just in-frame clones and leaves some out. The profile covers around 2,000 clones, with approximately 23% appearing a single time and approximately 12% taken by the ten largest. Treatment defined: randomized to nivolumab then ipilimumab (arm A) or the reverse (arm B). This entry comes from a study of sequential checkpoint blockade in melanoma. Study overall: Each arm's sequence ended with maintenance nivolumab. TCRβ was sequenced from DNA of 91 pretreatment tumors. Matched biopsies came pretreatment and at week 13 for about 24 patients.

From germline, CDR1 is GTSNPN and CDR2 SVGIG (reference sequence). V was pared by 2 bases and J by 7 bases, with 6 bases of the junction left unmatched. This CDR3 is built from 13 residues. This receptor was taken from a human donor with melanoma. Sequencing was performed on tumor tissue (inferred from file names), taken from a patient given nivolumab and ipilimumab in sequence. The chain uses TRBV30 and TRBJ1-2; TRBD1 matches at 8 bases. The CDR3 loop is CAWSSRGRGGYTF. The CDR3 DNA sequence: TGTGCCTGGAGTTCCAGGGGGCGAGGTGGCTACACCTTC. The variable domain in full, completed from reference TRBV30 and TRBJ1-2, reads SQTIHQWPATLVQPVGSPLSLECTVEGTSNPNLYWYRQAAGRGLQLLFYSVGIGQISSEVPQNLSASRPQDRQFILSSKKLLLSDSGFYLCAWSSRGRGGYTFGSGTRLTVV.